Below are 5 T cell receptor beta chains sequenced from a single sample in a study of vaccination effects on CD4 cells after COVID-19. Assay used: immunoSEQ multiplex PCR; TCRdb lists only in-frame clones, some missing. Of approximately 16,000 clones listed, 70% to 80% are singletons. Antigens of these TCRs are unknown. Antigen-specific CD4+ T cells expanded by the ViraFEST assay with viral peptide pools were then sequenced. Following 10 days of culture, CD4+ T cells were isolated. Participants received two doses of either the BNT162b2 or mRNA-1273 vaccine. The specimen was CD4+ T cells from PBMCs cultured with HCoV-NL63 spike peptides, collected after COVID-19 vaccination. All receptors come from a human donor who received a COVID-19 vaccine.

This rearrangement joins TRBV3-1 (or the pseudogene TRBV3-2) to TRBJ1-4; 7 nucleotides line up with TRBD1. CDR3 size: 13 residues. J was trimmed by 5 bases and V by 7 bases; bases with no gene match: 4. From germline, CDR1 is LGHDT and CDR2 YNNKEL (reference sequence). CDR3 sequence: CASTRGGNEKLFF. CDR3 in DNA: TGTGCCAGCACCAGGGGGGGGAATGAAAAACTGTTTTTT.

This rearrangement joins TRBV7-2 to TRBJ2-7; the match to TRBD1 covers 10 bases. The ends lost 3 bases at V and 7 bases at J; junction bases unmatched: 9. The germline V gene has CDR1 SGHTA and CDR2 FQGNSA. The CDR3 runs 15 residues. The CDR3 loop reads CASSFHRDRGREQYF. The CDR3 nucleotides are TGTGCCAGCAGCTTTCACCGGGACAGGGGCCGTGAGCAGTACTTC.

In this sample, this clone turned up once. J is TRBJ2-1 and V is TRBV7-9, with TRBD2 matching 11 bases. V dropped 3 bases and J dropped 6; count of bases not matched to a gene: 4. The length of the CDR3 is 15 residues. Germline CDR1 is SEHNR and CDR2 is FQNEAQ (reference sequence). The CDR3 reads CASSFFSGGANEQFF. CDR3 nucleotides: TGTGCCAGCAGCTTTTTTAGCGGGGGGGCCAATGAGCAGTTCTTC. Drawing the rest from reference TRBV7-9 and TRBJ2-1, the complete variable domain is DTGVSQNPRHKITKRGQNVTFRCDPISEHNRLYWYRQTLGQGPEFLTYFQNEAQLEKSRLLSDRFSAERPKGSFSTLEIQRTEQGDSAMYLCASSFFSGGANEQFFGPGTRLTVL.

This chain uses TRBV7-9 with TRBJ1-2; no clear D gene. Trimming stripped 1 base from V and 5 bases from J, with 20 bases between. The germline V gene has CDR1 SEHNR and CDR2 FQNEAQ (reference sequence). The CDR3 has 17 residues. The CDR3 sequence is CASSLDVSRAETYGYTF. The CDR3 DNA reads as TGTGCCAGCAGCTTAGACGTCAGCAGAGCCGAGACTTATGGCTACACCTTC.

The gene calls are TRBV7-2 and TRBJ2-7; D is perhaps TRBD1 (6 bases). This CDR3 comprises 13 residues. CDR1 SGHTA and CDR2 FQGNSA come from the germline V gene. Trimming took off 6 bases at V and 2 bases at J, with 11 bases between the two ends. The CDR3 DNA follows: TGTGCCAGCAGTCGGGACAATCCCTACGAGCAGTACTTC. Protein product: CASSRDNPYEQYF. Filled out from reference TRBV7-2 and TRBJ2-7, the complete variable domain reads GAGVSQSPSNKVTEKGKDVELRCDPISGHTALYWYRQSLGQGLEFLIYFQGNSAPDKSGLPSDRFSAERTGGSVSTLTIQRTQQEDSAVYLCASSRDNPYEQYFGPGTRLTVT.